This entry lists 17 T cell receptor beta chains sequenced from one sample in a study of human T cells and chemical hapten exposure. TCRdb recomputed calls from the RACE reads with MiXCR, one row per CDR3 protein. This table holds roughly 130,000 distinct CDR3 sequences, approximately 9.5% found once. Time point meaning: healthy volunteer bleed at 2 weeks. Unfractionated whole blood yielded total RNA. The material sequenced was whole blood. The origin of the receptors is a male donor in good health. Some clones in this sample may be carry-over from other donors' samples.

This clonotype was detected only a few times. V is TRBV29-1 and J is TRBJ2-3, with 7 bases matching TRBD2. The CDR3 runs 12 residues. CDR1 is SQVTM and CDR2 is ANQGSEA in the germline V gene. The trim removed 7 bases at V and 3 bases at J, leaving 4 bases unmatched. The CDR3 DNA reads as TGCAGCGGTGTGGGAGGGACAGATACGCAGTATTTT. Translated, it gives CSGVGGTDTQYF.

This clonotype was picked up many times. V and J are TRBV7-6 and TRBJ1-4; weak D call: TRBD1 (6 bases). The germline V and J ends were trimmed by 5 bases and 5 bases, with 12 bases remaining between them. The germline V gene has CDR1 SGHVS and CDR2 FNYEAQ. The CDR3 extends over 14 amino acids. Written as DNA, the CDR3 is TGTGCCAGCAGCCAGGGACAAGAGAATGAAAAACTGTTTTTT. It specifies CASSQGQENEKLFF.

This clonotype was counted a few times. The rearrangement uses TRBV7-9 and TRBJ2-1, with 13 bases matching TRBD2. This CDR3 has 18 amino acids. Per the germline V gene, CDR1 is SEHNR and CDR2 is FQNEAQ (reference sequence). V gave up 5 bases and J gave up 5 bases; unmatched junction bases: 12. CDR3 sequence (DNA): TGTGCCAGCAGCCCAGAGGGCACTAGCGGGAGGGGACACAATGAGCAGTTCTTC. Translating gives CASSPEGTSGRGHNEQFF.

This clonotype was seen only a few times. This chain joins TRBV29-1 and TRBJ2-4, with TRBD1 identical over 8 bases. CDR1 and CDR2 (germline): SQVTM, ANQGSEA. The CDR3 totals 16 residues. V trimming: 4 bases; J trimming: 2 bases; junction bases outside the gene matches: 10. CDR3 loop: CSVAPGTGLSKNIQYF. CDR3 DNA sequence: TGCAGCGTTGCCCCCGGGACAGGACTTTCCAAAAACATTCAGTACTTC.

On this clonotype: Possible read error: a much larger clone is one base away. The chain has TRBV6-6 and TRBJ2-3; D gene unclear. The CDR3 covers 16 residues. Looked up from germline, CDR1 is MNHNY and CDR2 is SVGAGI (reference sequence). V lost 6 bases to trimming and J lost 3 bases, with 19 bases between them. This chain's CDR3 is CASSAPNGPATDTQYF. The CDR3, as DNA: TGTGCCAGCAGCGCCCCGAACGGCCCTGCAACAGATACGCAGTATTTT.

This clonotype has more than one count but fewer than ten. In DNA form, the CDR3 reads TGCAGCGCCCACCCTTCGGGACAGGGAACTGAAGCTTTCTTT. Translating gives CSAHPSGQGTEAFF. This chain uses TRBV29-1 with TRBJ1-1; 9 bases match TRBD1. The J segment lost 5 bases and the V segment lost 7 bases, leaving 11 bases of the junction unmatched. The CDR3 covers 14 residues. The germline gives CDR1 SQVTM, CDR2 ANQGSEA. Drawing the rest from reference TRBV29-1 and TRBJ1-1, the complete variable domain is SAVISQKPSRDICQRGTSLTIQCQVDSQVTMMFWYRQQPGQSLTLIATANQGSEATYESGFVIDKFPISRPNLTFSTLTVSNMSPEDSSIYLCSAHPSGQGTEAFFGQGTRLTVV.

This clonotype came up many times. The genes are TRBV9 and TRBJ2-3, with 10 bases lining up with TRBD2. After removal of 0 bases from V and 2 bases from J, the junction contained 3 bases not matched to a gene. The germline V gene has CDR1 SGDLS and CDR2 YYNGEE. The CDR3 runs to 16 residues. The CDR3 reads CASSVAAGGITDTQYF. In DNA form, the CDR3 reads TGTGCCAGCAGCGTAGCAGCGGGAGGGATCACAGATACGCAGTATTTT.

This clonotype was counted between two and nine times. This chain joins TRBV10-3 and TRBJ1-2; tentative D call: TRBD1 (5 bases). This CDR3 contains 15 residues. Germline CDR1 ENHRY, CDR2 SYGVKD. V was cut by 4 bases and J by 1 base, with 13 bases left in between. The CDR3 sequence is CAISGQGTGNYGYTF. CDR3 nucleotides: TGTGCCATCAGTGGCCAGGGTACAGGTAACTATGGCTACACCTTC.

This clonotype was counted a few times. The V call is TRBV12-3 or TRBV12-4, the J call TRBJ1-6; D possibly corresponds to TRBD1 (5 bases). V lost 4 bases, J lost 8 bases, and 15 bases lay in between. The length of the CDR3 is 15 residues. The CDR3 DNA reads TGTGCCAGCAGTTCGCGGGACCTTGGTTATTCACCCCTCCACTTT. It translates to CASSSRDLGYSPLHF.

This clonotype was counted a few times. This chain connects TRBV7-6 to TRBJ1-1; weak D call: TRBD1 (5 bases). The V gene's germline CDR1 is SGHVS and CDR2 FNYEAQ. V was clipped by 4 bases and J by 3 bases, with 15 bases between them. The CDR3 covers 15 residues. The CDR3 is CASSYKAGGYTEAFF. The CDR3 DNA reads as TGTGCCAGCAGCTATAAGGCGGGGGGGTACACTGAAGCTTTCTTT.

The chain's CDR3 is CASCRTGDSPLHF. In DNA form, the CDR3 reads TGTGCCAGCTGCCGTACTGGGGATTCACCCCTCCACTTT. The V gene is TRBV12-3 or TRBV12-4, the J gene TRBJ1-6; D call uncertain. The CDR3 sequence is 13 residues long. V was cut by 8 bases and J by 8 bases, with 13 bases left in between.

The rearrangement links TRBV10-3 to TRBJ2-7, with 7 bases fitting TRBD2. V lost 2 bases, J lost 3 bases, and 1 base stayed unmatched. The CDR3 is 13 amino acids. Per germline, CDR1 ENHRY and CDR2 SYGVKD. CDR3 sequence: CAISEERGYEQYF. CDR3 nucleotide sequence: TGTGCCATCAGTGAGGAGCGGGGCTACGAGCAGTACTTC.

This clonotype was seen only a few times. The genes are TRBV4-2 and TRBJ2-7; D may be TRBD2 (6 bases). In germline, CDR1 is LGHNA, CDR2 YNFKEQ. The V end was cut by 0 bases, the J end by 4 bases, with 16 bases between. The CDR3 runs 16 residues. CDR3 bases: TGTGCCAGCAGCCAAGAAAAGGAGGGGAGGTCGTACGAGCAGTACTTC. As protein: CASSQEKEGRSYEQYF.

The chain is built from TRBV7-9 and TRBJ2-5, with D perhaps TRBD1 (6 bases). Trimming stripped 5 bases from V and 6 bases from J, with 10 bases between. CDR1 and CDR2 (germline): SEHNR, FQNEAQ (reference sequence). CDR3 length equals 12 residues. Written as DNA, the CDR3 is TGTGCCAGCAGCAACAGGGAAAAGACCCAGTACTTC. Translated: CASSNREKTQYF.

The chain links TRBV20-1 to TRBJ2-1; D remains ambiguous. The germline CDR1 and CDR2 sequences are DFQATT and SNEGSKA (reference sequence). This CDR3 is built from 13 residues. V was clipped by 1 base and J by 5 bases, with 9 bases between them. The CDR3 protein is CSARGLRNNEQFF. The DNA for the CDR3 is TGCAGTGCTAGAGGGCTGAGAAACAATGAGCAGTTCTTC.

The chain links TRBV3-1 to TRBJ1-1, with 7 bases fitting TRBD1. Germline loops: CDR1 LGHDT, CDR2 YNNKEL (reference sequence). The V and J ends lost 3 bases and 1 base, in that order; junction bases with no gene match: 2. The CDR3 is 14 residues long. The CDR3 region is CASSHRGGNTEAFF. As DNA, the CDR3 is TGTGCCAGCAGCCACAGGGGGGGGAACACTGAAGCTTTCTTT.

This clonotype was seen only a few times. The chain recombines TRBV4-1 with TRBJ2-5; D not certain. The CDR3 length is 14 residues. Trimming took 5 bases from V and 2 from J, leaving 12 bases between them. Per the germline V gene, CDR1 is MGHRA and CDR2 is YSYEKL. CDR3 DNA: TGCGCCAGCAGCAACCTCCCTGGGCAAGAGACCCAGTACTTC. Its protein is CASSNLPGQETQYF.